The rows below give T cell receptor beta chains drawn from one sample of a study of T cell repertoires in cytomegalovirus infection. No cognate antigen is known for these TCRs. TCRdb reprocessed the reads via MiXCR and lists one record per CDR3 protein. The profile shows hundreds of thousands of distinct CDR3 sequences, roughly 36% of them singletons. The input for sequencing was cultured PBMCs, taken from culture after CMV antigen stimulation. These receptors all come from a human donor in good health (CMV status not recorded). Some clones in this sample may be carry-over from other donors' samples. CDR3s include the opening cysteine and the closing phenylalanine or tryptophan. A D gene is named only where the DNA matches it firmly. Clone size, where shown, is once, few, many, or a class for clones that have expanded.

v_gene: TRBV6-1
abundance: NA
d_gene: TRBD1
j_gene: TRBJ2-7
CDR3aa: CASSNLDRLTYEQYF
CDR3nt: TGTGCCAGCAGTAACCTGGACAGGCTCACCTACGAGCAGTACTTC

v_gene: TRBV5-1
abundance: NA
d_gene: TRBD2
j_gene: TRBJ2-1
CDR3aa: CASSPGLAGATYNEQFF
CDR3nt: TGCGCCAGCAGCCCGGGACTAGCGGGGGCGACTTACAATGAGCAGTTCTTC

v_gene: TRBV6-6
abundance: few
d_gene: NA
j_gene: TRBJ1-1
CDR3aa: CASSSQFEAFF
CDR3nt: TGTGCCAGCAGTTCACAGTTTGAAGCTTTCTTT

v_gene: TRBV18
abundance: few
d_gene: NA
j_gene: TRBJ1-1
CDR3aa: CASSPREASIATEAFF
CDR3nt: TGTGCCAGCTCACCACGGGAGGCCTCCATCGCCACTGAAGCTTTCTTT

v_gene: TRBV12-5
abundance: few
d_gene: NA
j_gene: TRBJ2-7
CDR3aa: CASGLPDSSGAPYEQYF
CDR3nt: TGTGCTAGTGGTTTGCCCGACAGTTCGGGAGCCCCCTACGAGCAGTACTTC

v_gene: TRBV7-2
abundance: many
d_gene: NA
j_gene: TRBJ2-2
CDR3aa: CASSLVSGELFF
CDR3nt: TGTGCCAGCAGCTTAGTTTCCGGGGAGCTGTTTTTT

v_gene: TRBV6-6
abundance: few
d_gene: TRBD2
j_gene: TRBJ2-3
CDR3aa: CASKGRGGADTQYF
CDR3nt: TGTGCCAGCAAGGGGCGGGGGGGTGCAGATACGCAGTATTTT

v_gene: TRBV7-2
abundance: few
d_gene: TRBD2
j_gene: TRBJ2-1
CDR3aa: CASSPSGSEYNEQFF
CDR3nt: TGTGCCAGCAGCCCTAGCGGGTCAGAATACAATGAGCAGTTCTTC

v_gene: TRBV20-1
abundance: NA
d_gene: NA
j_gene: TRBJ2-1
CDR3aa: CSASRGRVEQFF
CDR3nt: TGCAGTGCTAGTAGGGGCAGGGTGGAGCAGTTCTTC

v_gene: TRBV29-1
abundance: NA
d_gene: NA
j_gene: TRBJ2-7
CDR3aa: CSVTGVDYEQYF
CDR3nt: TGCAGCGTTACGGGGGTGGACTACGAGCAGTACTTC

v_gene: TRBV30
abundance: once
d_gene: NA
j_gene: TRBJ1-3
CDR3aa: CGQYSGNTIYF
CDR3nt: TGTGGCCAGTACTCTGGAAACACCATATATTTT

v_gene: TRBV19
abundance: few
d_gene: NA
j_gene: TRBJ2-1
CDR3aa: CASSIVSGNEQFF
CDR3nt: TGTGCCAGTAGTATAGTGTCGGGTAATGAGCAGTTCTTC

v_gene: TRBV6-1
abundance: many
d_gene: NA
j_gene: TRBJ2-2
CDR3aa: CASSRNRVDTGELFF
CDR3nt: TGTGCCAGCAGTCGAAACAGGGTGGATACCGGGGAGCTGTTTTTT

v_gene: TRBV7-2
abundance: few
d_gene: TRBD1
j_gene: TRBJ2-3
CDR3aa: CASSLEGASTDTQYF
CDR3nt: TGTGCCAGCAGCTTAGAGGGGGCTAGCACAGATACGCAGTATTTT

v_gene: TRBV7-2
abundance: many
d_gene: NA
j_gene: TRBJ2-1
CDR3aa: CASSSLPTSYNEQFF
CDR3nt: TGTGCCAGCAGCTCTCTCCCCACCTCCTACAATGAGCAGTTCTTC

v_gene: TRBV2
abundance: NA
d_gene: NA
j_gene: TRBJ2-1
CDR3aa: CASSEARTPWRFF
CDR3nt: TGTGCCAGCAGTGAAGCTCGGACACCCTGGCGGTTCTTC

v_gene: TRBV19
abundance: NA
d_gene: NA
j_gene: TRBJ1-2
CDR3aa: CASSTSRGIYGYTF
CDR3nt: TGTGCCAGTAGTACAAGTAGAGGGATCTATGGCTACACCTTC

v_gene: TRBV10-2
abundance: NA
d_gene: NA
j_gene: TRBJ2-1
CDR3aa: CASRALAYNEQFF
CDR3nt: TGCGCCAGCAGGGCCCTAGCGTACAATGAGCAGTTCTTC

v_gene: TRBV7-9
abundance: NA
d_gene: NA
j_gene: TRBJ1-1
CDR3aa: CASSLEGHRGTEAFF
CDR3nt: TGTGCCAGCAGCCTGGAAGGACACCGCGGCACTGAAGCTTTCTTT

v_gene: TRBV28
abundance: few
d_gene: NA
j_gene: TRBJ1-2
CDR3aa: CASSLVPGRNYGYTF
CDR3nt: TGTGCCAGCAGTTTAGTGCCCGGTCGTAACTATGGCTACACCTTC

v_gene: TRBV23-1
abundance: NA
d_gene: NA
j_gene: TRBJ2-2
CDR3aa: CASSHPNTGELFF
CDR3nt: TGCGCCAGCAGTCACCCGAACACCGGGGAGCTGTTTTTT

v_gene: TRBV20-1
abundance: few
d_gene: NA
j_gene: TRBJ1-6
CDR3aa: CSASEGSYNSPLHF
CDR3nt: TGCAGTGCTAGTGAGGGCTCCTATAATTCACCCCTCCACTTT

v_gene: TRBV7-9
abundance: few
d_gene: TRBD1
j_gene: TRBJ1-2
CDR3aa: CASSFQGARNGYTF
CDR3nt: TGTGCCAGCAGCTTCCAGGGGGCGAGAAATGGCTACACCTTC

v_gene: TRBV7-2
abundance: NA
d_gene: TRBD1
j_gene: TRBJ2-1
CDR3aa: CATYRGGTYNEQFF
CDR3nt: TGTGCCACCTACCGAGGGGGCACCTACAATGAGCAGTTCTTC

v_gene: TRBV7-2
abundance: many
d_gene: NA
j_gene: TRBJ2-5
CDR3aa: CASSFSGAQETQYF
CDR3nt: TGTGCCAGCAGCTTTTCCGGGGCTCAAGAGACCCAGTACTTC

v_gene: TRBV11-1
abundance: NA
d_gene: NA
j_gene: TRBJ2-2
CDR3aa: CASSFGAGVRELFF
CDR3nt: TGTGCCAGCAGCTTCGGGGCAGGAGTGAGGGAGCTGTTTTTT

v_gene: TRBV2
abundance: NA
d_gene: NA
j_gene: TRBJ1-5
CDR3aa: CASREQGWDQPQHF
CDR3nt: TGTGCCAGCCGGGAACAGGGTTGGGATCAGCCCCAGCATTTT

v_gene: TRBV20-1
abundance: once
d_gene: NA
j_gene: TRBJ2-3
CDR3aa: CSARDVSGLFTDTQYF
CDR3nt: TGCAGTGCTAGAGATGTATCGGGACTTTTCACAGATACGCAGTATTTT

v_gene: TRBV7-6
abundance: few
d_gene: NA
j_gene: TRBJ2-3
CDR3aa: CASSPLADRTDTQYF
CDR3nt: TGTGCCAGCAGCCCATTAGCGGACCGCACAGATACGCAGTATTTT

v_gene: TRBV11-2
abundance: NA
d_gene: TRBD2
j_gene: TRBJ2-1
CDR3aa: CASRSLAGVEQFF
CDR3nt: TGTGCCAGCAGGTCACTAGCGGGAGTTGAGCAGTTCTTC

v_gene: TRBV7-9
abundance: few
d_gene: TRBD1
j_gene: TRBJ1-1
CDR3aa: CASSLGDSVEAFF
CDR3nt: TGTGCCAGCAGCTTAGGGGACAGTGTTGAAGCTTTCTTT

v_gene: TRBV11-2
abundance: NA
d_gene: NA
j_gene: TRBJ2-7
CDR3aa: CASSRLQGYEQYF
CDR3nt: TGTGCCAGCAGCCGACTCCAGGGGTACGAGCAGTACTTC

v_gene: TRBV11-2
abundance: many
d_gene: NA
j_gene: TRBJ2-1
CDR3aa: CASSLIGTGSNEQFF
CDR3nt: TGTGCCAGCAGCTTAATCGGAACTGGGAGCAATGAGCAGTTCTTC

v_gene: TRBV7-6
abundance: NA
d_gene: TRBD2
j_gene: TRBJ2-1
CDR3aa: CASSSLAGAIPF
CDR3nt: TGTGCCAGCAGCTCTCTAGCGGGAGCAATCCCCTTC

v_gene: TRBV7-2
abundance: NA
d_gene: TRBD1
j_gene: TRBJ1-2
CDR3aa: CASSLAGQFYYGYTF
CDR3nt: TGTGCCAGCAGCTTAGCGGGACAGTTTTACTATGGCTACACCTTC

v_gene: TRBV7-2
abundance: NA
d_gene: NA
j_gene: TRBJ2-5
CDR3aa: CASSLRGAEETQYF
CDR3nt: TGTGCCAGCAGCTTAAGGGGGGCCGAAGAGACCCAGTACTTC

v_gene: TRBV19
abundance: few
d_gene: TRBD2
j_gene: TRBJ2-3
CDR3aa: CASSTRGGTTDTQYF
CDR3nt: TGTGCCAGTAGTACGCGGGGGGGCACGACAGATACGCAGTATTTT

v_gene: TRBV20-1
abundance: NA
d_gene: NA
j_gene: TRBJ2-3
CDR3aa: CSARLPTEISTDTQYF
CDR3nt: TGCAGTGCTAGACTCCCCACAGAGATTAGCACAGATACGCAGTATTTT

v_gene: TRBV5-1
abundance: NA
d_gene: NA
j_gene: TRBJ2-6
CDR3aa: CASSQGTYVPLSGANVLTF
CDR3nt: TGCGCCAGCAGCCAAGGGACCTACGTCCCTCTCTCTGGGGCCAACGTCCTGACTTTC

v_gene: TRBV20-1
abundance: NA
d_gene: TRBD2
j_gene: TRBJ2-3
CDR3aa: CSARDLAGGPADTQYF
CDR3nt: TGCAGTGCTAGAGATCTAGCGGGGGGGCCGGCAGATACGCAGTATTTT

v_gene: TRBV28
abundance: few
d_gene: NA
j_gene: TRBJ2-1
CDR3aa: CASSFAGSRARGQFF
CDR3nt: TGTGCCAGCAGTTTCGCGGGGTCGCGAGCCAGGGGGCAGTTCTTC

v_gene: TRBV12-3/TRBV12-4
abundance: many
d_gene: NA
j_gene: TRBJ1-1
CDR3aa: CASSPDMGNTEAFF
CDR3nt: TGTGCCAGCAGTCCGGACATGGGGAACACTGAAGCTTTCTTT

v_gene: TRBV5-6
abundance: few
d_gene: NA
j_gene: TRBJ1-3
CDR3aa: CASSRPGRISGNTIYF
CDR3nt: TGTGCCAGCAGCCGGCCGGGACGGATCTCTGGAAACACCATATATTTT

v_gene: TRBV7-4
abundance: few
d_gene: NA
j_gene: TRBJ1-2
CDR3aa: CASSLEQAIGGYTF
CDR3nt: TGTGCCAGCAGCTTGGAACAGGCCATAGGGGGCTACACCTTC